This is a list of T cell receptor beta chains from one sample in a study of T cell changes during pregnancy in multiple sclerosis. The table came from immunoSEQ multiplex PCR; TCRdb's copy has only in-frame clones and leaves some out. The table includes around 33,000 clones, roughly nine tenths detected once. The sample here was peripheral blood, taken in the third trimester of pregnancy. All receptors derive from a female donor in good health, enrolled as a control in a pregnancy study. Each CDR3 is given with its conserved first and last residue. A D gene is named only where the DNA matches it firmly. Expanded clones are given a class, and other clones once, few, many or no size at all.

cdr3_aa,cdr3_nt,clone_size,v_call,d_call,j_call
CASSLGQRSTGELFF,TGTGCCAGCAGCCTCGGACAGAGGAGCACCGGGGAGCTGTTTTTT,few,TRBV7-2,-,TRBJ2-2
CASSVPGTTVEQYF,TGTGCCAGCAGTGTCCCCGGGACTACCGTCGAGCAGTACTTC,-,TRBV28,TRBD2,TRBJ2-7
CASSFPGGTQYF,TGTGCCAGCAGTTTCCCCGGGGGGACCCAGTACTTC,-,TRBV28,-,TRBJ2-5
CASSLEMVADKAFF,TGTGCCAGCAGCTTGGAAATGGTTGCGGACAAAGCTTTCTTT,-,TRBV5-4,-,TRBJ1-1
CASSQDGKGGTGELFF,TGTGCCAGCAGCCAAGATGGGAAAGGAGGCACCGGGGAGCTGTTTTTT,-,TRBV14,-,TRBJ2-2
CASSEGGQYYEQYF,TGTGCCAGCAGTGAAGGGGGACAGTACTACGAGCAGTACTTC,-,TRBV6-1,TRBD1,TRBJ2-7
CASSRLTGRETQYF,TGTGCCAGCAGCCGTCTGACAGGGCGAGAGACCCAGTACTTC,-,TRBV7-9,TRBD1,TRBJ2-5
CASSLTGVGWDEQFF,TGTGCCAGCAGTCTAACGGGGGTCGGTTGGGATGAGCAGTTCTTC,-,TRBV13,-,TRBJ2-1
CATSRDVADYEQYF,TGTGCCACCAGCAGAGATGTGGCAGATTACGAGCAGTACTTC,-,TRBV15,-,TRBJ2-7
CSVPARSAYEQYF,TGCAGCGTCCCCGCGCGGTCCGCCTACGAGCAGTACTTC,-,TRBV29-1,-,TRBJ2-7
CASSLSLTSTDTQYF,TGTGCCAGCAGTTTATCCCTGACTAGCACAGATACGCAGTATTTT,-,TRBV28,-,TRBJ2-3
CASGSRGDTQYF,TGTGCCAGTGGGTCGCGAGGGGATACGCAGTATTTT,-,TRBV9,-,TRBJ2-3
CASSPVNSGNTIYF,TGTGCCAGCTCACCAGTTAACTCTGGAAACACCATATATTTT,-,TRBV18,-,TRBJ1-3
CASNPGGFWDYEQYF,TGTGCCAGCAACCCGGGGGGGTTTTGGGATTACGAGCAGTACTTC,once,TRBV11-2,TRBD2,TRBJ2-7
CASSVAGLAGGLGNEQYF,TGTGCCAGCAGCGTAGCTGGATTAGCGGGGGGGCTGGGGAACGAGCAGTACTTC,-,TRBV9,TRBD2,TRBJ2-7
CASSLRDRDGYTF,TGTGCCAGCAGCTTACGGGACAGGGACGGCTACACCTTC,-,TRBV7-5,-,TRBJ1-2
CARSNFGRSGAFF,TGTGCCCGTTCTAACTTTGGTAGGTCGGGAGCTTTCTTT,-,TRBV30,-,TRBJ1-1
CASSVGSGTGFSGANVLTF,TGTGCCAGCAGCGTAGGAAGCGGGACAGGGTTCTCTGGGGCCAACGTCCTGACTTTC,-,TRBV9,TRBD1,TRBJ2-6
CASSPSGTGIYEQYF,TGTGCCAGCAGTCCATCCGGGACAGGGATCTACGAGCAGTACTTC,-,TRBV27,TRBD1,TRBJ2-7
CASSWRQGNSPLHF,TGTGCCAGCAGTTGGCGACAGGGCAATTCACCCCTCCACTTT,-,TRBV27,TRBD1,TRBJ1-6
CASSPQQGGSNTEAFF,TGTGCCAGCTCACCACAGCAGGGCGGATCGAACACTGAAGCTTTCTTT,-,TRBV18,-,TRBJ1-1
CASSEASGRQETQYF,TGTGCCAGCAGCGAGGCTAGCGGCCGTCAAGAGACCCAGTACTTC,-,TRBV9,TRBD2,TRBJ2-5
CASSLTSGRDTTQYF,TGTGCCAGCAGCCTAACTAGCGGACGAGATACTACGCAGTATTTT,-,TRBV7-3,TRBD2,TRBJ2-3
CASSPLSSGHRAGELFF,TGTGCCAGCAGTCCTCTCTCTAGCGGCCACAGAGCCGGGGAGCTGTTTTTT,-,TRBV27,TRBD2,TRBJ2-2
CASGSGGSYEQYF,TGCGCCAGCGGTAGTGGCGGCTCCTACGAGCAGTACTTC,once,TRBV10-2,-,TRBJ2-7
CASRSTRGQGGGYTF,TGTGCCAGCAGAAGTACCCGGGGACAGGGTGGTGGCTACACCTTC,-,TRBV7-8,TRBD1,TRBJ1-2
CASQEGQVNTEAFF,TGTGCCAGCCAGGAGGGGCAAGTGAACACTGAAGCTTTCTTT,once,TRBV27,-,TRBJ1-1
CASRQKFPGEKDEQFF,TGTGCCAGCAGACAAAAATTCCCAGGGGAGAAGGATGAGCAGTTCTTC,-,TRBV7-8,-,TRBJ2-1
CASSPQGTAQETQYF,TGTGCCAGCAGTCCTCAGGGGACAGCCCAAGAGACCCAGTACTTC,-,TRBV6-5,TRBD1,TRBJ2-5
CASKGLAGGSFYDEQFF,TGTGCCAGCAAGGGACTAGCGGGAGGGTCTTTTTACGATGAGCAGTTCTTC,-,TRBV2,TRBD2,TRBJ2-1
CASSPTGNSGNTIYF,TGTGCCAGCAGCCCGACAGGGAACTCTGGAAACACCATATATTTT,few,TRBV6-6,TRBD1,TRBJ1-3
CASSLGLEQYF,TGCGCCAGCAGCTTGGGGCTCGAGCAGTACTTC,-,TRBV5-1,-,TRBJ2-7
CASSLSLAESQETQYF,TGCGCCAGCAGCTTGTCACTAGCGGAGTCACAAGAGACCCAGTACTTC,-,TRBV5-1,TRBD2,TRBJ2-5
CASSLSTSGGQETQYF,TGTGCCAGCAGCTTAAGCACCAGCGGGGGACAAGAGACCCAGTACTTC,-,TRBV7-2,TRBD2,TRBJ2-5
CASTPTGGDFNRNTEAFF,TGTGCCAGTACCCCGACAGGGGGAGACTTTAATAGGAACACTGAAGCTTTCTTT,-,TRBV19,TRBD1,TRBJ1-1
CASSLGGLLDYGYTF,TGTGCCAGCAGCTTAGGAGGCCTTTTGGACTATGGCTACACCTTC,-,TRBV11-1,-,TRBJ1-2
CASRSTQRLGDNEQFF,TGTGCCAGCAGGTCAACGCAGCGTCTGGGTGACAATGAGCAGTTCTTC,-,TRBV7-3,-,TRBJ2-1
CASSLARGKGNQPQHF,TGTGCCAGCAGCTTGGCCCGGGGGAAGGGCAATCAGCCCCAGCATTTT,-,TRBV5-8,-,TRBJ1-5
CASSVSGTGINEQFF,TGTGCCAGCAGCGTATCTGGGACAGGGATCAATGAGCAGTTCTTC,-,TRBV9,TRBD1,TRBJ2-1
CASSVGGGGVYNEQFF,TGTGCCAGCAGCGTAGGAGGAGGGGGGGTCTACAATGAGCAGTTCTTC,-,TRBV9,-,TRBJ2-1
CASRPTGNGYGYTF,TGTGCCAGCAGGCCCACAGGGAACGGATATGGCTACACCTTC,once,TRBV7-2,-,TRBJ1-2
CASSQERGGLGDTQYF,TGCGCCAGCAGCCAAGAGCGGGGGGGCCTTGGCGATACGCAGTATTTT,-,TRBV4-3,TRBD2,TRBJ2-3
CASSTWAGQGYYEQYF,TGTGCCAGCAGCACCTGGGCGGGACAGGGCTACTACGAGCAGTACTTC,-,TRBV5-6,TRBD1,TRBJ2-7
CASSTGTGTYGYTF,TGTGCCAGCAGCACCGGAACAGGGACCTATGGCTACACCTTC,-,TRBV5-6,-,TRBJ1-2
CASSDSFQNEPYEQYF,TGTGCCAGCAGCGATTCGTTCCAGAATGAACCCTACGAGCAGTACTTC,-,TRBV9,-,TRBJ2-7
CASTQGTSGRGVYNEQFF,TGTGCCAGCACCCAAGGGACTAGCGGGAGAGGGGTCTACAATGAGCAGTTCTTC,-,TRBV28,TRBD2,TRBJ2-1
CASSQGNSGGYYNEQFF,TGCGCCAGCAGCCAAGGAAATAGCGGGGGTTATTACAATGAGCAGTTCTTC,-,TRBV4-3,TRBD2,TRBJ2-1
CAWSQPTGDSMNTEAFF,TGTGCCTGGAGTCAGCCTACAGGGGACTCCATGAACACTGAAGCTTTCTTT,-,TRBV30,TRBD1,TRBJ1-1
CASSPWDSSGYEQYF,TGTGCCAGCAGCCCATGGGACTCCTCGGGGTACGAGCAGTACTTC,-,TRBV7-2,-,TRBJ2-7
CAGRTGGLSYEQYF,TGTGCCGGTAGGACAGGGGGTCTCTCCTACGAGCAGTACTTC,-,TRBV2,TRBD1,TRBJ2-7
CASSLLGAEQYF,TGTGCCAGCAGTTTATTAGGGGCCGAGCAGTACTTC,-,TRBV28,-,TRBJ2-7